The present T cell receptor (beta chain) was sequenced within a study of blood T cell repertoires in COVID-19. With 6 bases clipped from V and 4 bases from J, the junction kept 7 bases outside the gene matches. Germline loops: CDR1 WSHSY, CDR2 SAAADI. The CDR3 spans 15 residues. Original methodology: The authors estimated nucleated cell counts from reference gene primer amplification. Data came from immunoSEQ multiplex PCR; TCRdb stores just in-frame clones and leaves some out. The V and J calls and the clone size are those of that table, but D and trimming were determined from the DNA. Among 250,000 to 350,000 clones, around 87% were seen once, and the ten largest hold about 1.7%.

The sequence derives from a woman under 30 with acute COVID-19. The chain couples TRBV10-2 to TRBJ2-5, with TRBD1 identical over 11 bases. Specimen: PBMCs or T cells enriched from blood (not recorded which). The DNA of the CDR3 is TGCGCCAGCAGGGACAGGGGGCGAAGAGGAGAGACCCAGTACTTC. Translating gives CASRDRGRRGETQYF.